This T cell receptor beta chain was recovered during a study of T cell clusters in autoimmune cytopenias. Study-wide findings and caveats: Exclusive TRB clusters were around 3-fold more numerous in healthy donors than in active autoimmune hepatitis. TRB repertoire shifts in secondary cytopenia and chronic lymphocytic leukemia mostly reflected lymphoma, not autoimmunity. Clustering suggested that physiological T cell clusters were missing in primary autoimmune cytopenia patients.

Remarks on this clonotype: What it recognizes is unknown.

TRB was amplified by touch-down multiplex PCR, primer pools A and B combined. After re-calling the multiplex PCR reads, TCRdb lists one entry per CDR3 protein, DNA absent. This sample contains around 7,400 distinct CDR3 sequences. Each sample's input was approximately 0.25 ug genomic DNA, roughly 38,000 genome equivalents. CDR3 size: 14 residues. The germline V gene has CDR1 MGHDK and CDR2 SYGVNS. This sequence joins TRBV25-1 and TRBJ1-6. The sequence came from a human donor with an autoimmune cytopenia or autoimmune hepatitis (not recorded which). Sequencing was done on a sample of peripheral blood. The CDR3 sequence: CASSEGTNNSPLHF. Drawing the rest from reference TRBV25-1 and TRBJ1-6, the complete variable domain is EADIYQTPRYLVIGTGKKITLECSQTMGHDKMYWYQQDPGMELHLIHYSYGVNSTEKGDLSSESTVSRIRTEHFPLTLESARPSHTSQYLCASSEGTNNSPLHFGNGTRLTVT.